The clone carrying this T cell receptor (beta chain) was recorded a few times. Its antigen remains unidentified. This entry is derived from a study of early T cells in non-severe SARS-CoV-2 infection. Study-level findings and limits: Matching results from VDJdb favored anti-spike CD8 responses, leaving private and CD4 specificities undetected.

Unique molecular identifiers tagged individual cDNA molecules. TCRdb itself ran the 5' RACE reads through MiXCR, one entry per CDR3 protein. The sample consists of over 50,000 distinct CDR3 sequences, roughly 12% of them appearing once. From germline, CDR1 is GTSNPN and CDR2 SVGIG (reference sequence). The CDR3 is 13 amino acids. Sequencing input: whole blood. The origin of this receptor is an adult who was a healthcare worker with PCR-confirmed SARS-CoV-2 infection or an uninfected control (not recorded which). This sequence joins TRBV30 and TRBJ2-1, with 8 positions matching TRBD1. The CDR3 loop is CAADRVGYNEQFF. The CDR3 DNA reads TGTGCGGCGGACAGGGTTGGCTACAATGAGCAGTTCTTC.